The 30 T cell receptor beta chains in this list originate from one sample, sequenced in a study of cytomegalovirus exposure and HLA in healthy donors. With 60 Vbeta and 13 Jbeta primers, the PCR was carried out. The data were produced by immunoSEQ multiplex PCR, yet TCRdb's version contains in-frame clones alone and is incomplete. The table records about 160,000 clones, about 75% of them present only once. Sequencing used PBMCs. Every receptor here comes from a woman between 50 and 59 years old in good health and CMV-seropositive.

Here the CDR3 reads CASSELQESYGYTF. The CDR3 DNA follows: TGTGCCAGCAGTGAACTACAGGAGAGCTATGGCTACACCTTC. The chain links TRBV2 to TRBJ1-2; a possible D gene is TRBD1 (5 bases). Germline V gene data show CDR1 as SNHLY and CDR2 as FYNNEI. The CDR3 spans 14 residues. Between the trimmed V and J ends, which lost 2 bases and 4 bases, there was a span of 11 bases.

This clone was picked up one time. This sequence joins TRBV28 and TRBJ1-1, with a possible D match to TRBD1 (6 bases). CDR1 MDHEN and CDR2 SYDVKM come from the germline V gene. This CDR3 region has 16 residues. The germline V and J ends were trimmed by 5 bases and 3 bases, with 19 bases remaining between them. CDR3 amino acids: CASSPPQGTSDTEAFF. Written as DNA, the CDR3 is TGTGCCAGCAGTCCCCCGCAGGGGACGTCTGACACTGAAGCTTTCTTT.

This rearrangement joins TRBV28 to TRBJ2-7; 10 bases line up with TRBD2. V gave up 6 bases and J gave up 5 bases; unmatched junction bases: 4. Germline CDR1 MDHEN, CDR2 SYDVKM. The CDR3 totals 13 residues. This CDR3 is CASRPLAGDEQYF. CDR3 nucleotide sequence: TGTGCCAGCAGGCCCCTAGCGGGGGACGAGCAGTACTTC.

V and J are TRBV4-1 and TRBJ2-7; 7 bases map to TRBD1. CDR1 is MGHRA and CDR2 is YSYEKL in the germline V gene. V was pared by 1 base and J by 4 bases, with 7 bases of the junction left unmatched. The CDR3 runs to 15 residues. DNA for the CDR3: TGCGCCAGCAGCCAAGTCAGGACAGGACGATACGAGCAGTACTTC. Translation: CASSQVRTGRYEQYF.

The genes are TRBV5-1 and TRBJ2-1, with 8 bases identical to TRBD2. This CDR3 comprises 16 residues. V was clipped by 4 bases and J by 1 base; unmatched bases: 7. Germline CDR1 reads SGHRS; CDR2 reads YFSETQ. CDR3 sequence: CASSLGGVGSYNEQFF. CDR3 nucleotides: TGCGCCAGCAGCCTCGGGGGGGTTGGATCCTACAATGAGCAGTTCTTC.

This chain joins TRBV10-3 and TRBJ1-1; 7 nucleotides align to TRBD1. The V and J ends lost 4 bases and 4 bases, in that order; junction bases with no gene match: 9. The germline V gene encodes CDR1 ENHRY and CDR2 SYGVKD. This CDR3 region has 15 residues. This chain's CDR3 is CAISAQAGGGTEAFF. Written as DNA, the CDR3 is TGTGCCATCAGTGCTCAAGCAGGGGGAGGCACTGAAGCTTTCTTT.

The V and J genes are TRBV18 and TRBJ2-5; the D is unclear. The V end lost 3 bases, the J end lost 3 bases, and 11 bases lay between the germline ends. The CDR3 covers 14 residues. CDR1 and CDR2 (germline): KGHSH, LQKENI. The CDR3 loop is CASSPGRKEETQYF. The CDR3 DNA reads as TGTGCCAGCTCACCGGGCAGGAAAGAAGAGACCCAGTACTTC.

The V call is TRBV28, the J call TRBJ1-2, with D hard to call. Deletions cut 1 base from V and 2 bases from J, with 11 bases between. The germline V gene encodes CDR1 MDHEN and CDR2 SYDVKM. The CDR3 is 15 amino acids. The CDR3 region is CASSLSEGVNYGYTF. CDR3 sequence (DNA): TGTGCCAGCAGTTTATCGGAGGGAGTGAACTATGGCTACACCTTC.

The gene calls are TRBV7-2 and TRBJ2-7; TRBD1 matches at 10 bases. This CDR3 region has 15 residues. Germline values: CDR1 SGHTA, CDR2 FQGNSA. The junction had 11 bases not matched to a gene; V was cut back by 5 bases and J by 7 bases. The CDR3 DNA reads TGTGCCAGCAGCACGACGGACAGGGGGTCTTGGGAGCAGTACTTC. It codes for CASSTTDRGSWEQYF.

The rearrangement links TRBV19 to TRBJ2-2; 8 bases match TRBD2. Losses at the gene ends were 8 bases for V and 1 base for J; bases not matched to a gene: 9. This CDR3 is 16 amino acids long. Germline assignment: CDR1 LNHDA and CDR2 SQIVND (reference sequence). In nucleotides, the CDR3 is TGTGCCAGTTGCGACTCGGGACTAGGGAACACCGGGGAGCTGTTTTTT. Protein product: CASCDSGLGNTGELFF. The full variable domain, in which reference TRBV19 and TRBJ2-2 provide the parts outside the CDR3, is DGGITQSPKYLFRKEGQNVTLSCEQNLNHDAMYWYRQDPGQGLRLIYYSQIVNDFQKGDIAEGYSVSREKKESFPLTVTSAQKNPTAFYLCASCDSGLGNTGELFFGEGSRLTVL.

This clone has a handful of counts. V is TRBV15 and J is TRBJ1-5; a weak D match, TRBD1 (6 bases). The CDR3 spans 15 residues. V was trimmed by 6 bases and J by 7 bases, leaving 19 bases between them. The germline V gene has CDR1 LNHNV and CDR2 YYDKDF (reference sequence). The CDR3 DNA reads TGTGCCACCAGGAAGACAAACAGGGAAGGACAGCCCCAGCATTTT. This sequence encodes CATRKTNREGQPQHF. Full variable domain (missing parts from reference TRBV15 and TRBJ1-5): DAMVIQNPRYQVTQFGKPVTLSCSQTLNHNVMYWYQQKSSQAPKLLFHYYDKDFNNEADTPDNFQSRRPNTSFCFLDIRSPGLGDTAMYLCATRKTNREGQPQHFGDGTRLSIL.

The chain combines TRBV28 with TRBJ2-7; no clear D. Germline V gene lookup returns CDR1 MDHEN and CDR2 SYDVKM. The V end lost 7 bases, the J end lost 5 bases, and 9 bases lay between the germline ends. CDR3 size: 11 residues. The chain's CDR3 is CASNALNEQYF. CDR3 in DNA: TGTGCCAGCAACGCACTTAACGAGCAGTACTTC.

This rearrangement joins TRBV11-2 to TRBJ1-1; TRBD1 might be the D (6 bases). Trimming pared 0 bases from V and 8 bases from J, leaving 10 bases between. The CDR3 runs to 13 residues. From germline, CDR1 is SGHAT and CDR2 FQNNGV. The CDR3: CASSLDRTVEAFF. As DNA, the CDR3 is TGTGCCAGCAGCTTAGATCGGACAGTAGAAGCTTTCTTT.

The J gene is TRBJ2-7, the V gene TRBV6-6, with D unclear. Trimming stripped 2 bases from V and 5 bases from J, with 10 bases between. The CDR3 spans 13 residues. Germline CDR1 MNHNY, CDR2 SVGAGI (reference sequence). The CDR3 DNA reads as TGTGCCAGCAGTTACCGGCCTCGGGACGAGCAGTACTTC. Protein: CASSYRPRDEQYF.

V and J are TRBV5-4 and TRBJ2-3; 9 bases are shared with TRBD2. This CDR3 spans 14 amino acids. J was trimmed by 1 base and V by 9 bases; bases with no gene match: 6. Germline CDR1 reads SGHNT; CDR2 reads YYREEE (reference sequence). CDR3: CATAREGRTDTQYF. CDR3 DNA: TGTGCCACGGCGCGGGAGGGCCGCACAGATACGCAGTATTTT. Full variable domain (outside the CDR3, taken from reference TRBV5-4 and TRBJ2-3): ETGVTQSPTHLIKTRGQQVTLRCSSQSGHNTVSWYQQALGQGPQFIFQYYREEENGRGNFPPRFSGLQFPNYSSELNVNALELDDSALYLCATAREGRTDTQYFGPGTRLTVL.

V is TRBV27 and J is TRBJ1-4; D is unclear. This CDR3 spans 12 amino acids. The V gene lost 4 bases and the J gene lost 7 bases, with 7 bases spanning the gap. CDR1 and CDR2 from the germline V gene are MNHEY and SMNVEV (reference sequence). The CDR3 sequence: CASSSDGEKLFF. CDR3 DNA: TGTGCCAGCAGTTCAGATGGTGAAAAACTGTTTTTT.

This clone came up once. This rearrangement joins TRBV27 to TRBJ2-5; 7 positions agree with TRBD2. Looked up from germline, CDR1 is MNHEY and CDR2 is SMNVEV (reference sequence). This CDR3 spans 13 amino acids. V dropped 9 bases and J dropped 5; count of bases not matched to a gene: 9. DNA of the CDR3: TGTGCCAGTACCGGACGTAGCGGGGAGACCCAGTACTTC. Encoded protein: CASTGRSGETQYF.

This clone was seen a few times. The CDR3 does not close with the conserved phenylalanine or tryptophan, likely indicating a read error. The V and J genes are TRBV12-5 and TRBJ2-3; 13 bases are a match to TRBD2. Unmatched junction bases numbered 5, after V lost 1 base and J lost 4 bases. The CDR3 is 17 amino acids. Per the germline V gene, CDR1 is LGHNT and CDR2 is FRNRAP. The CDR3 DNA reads TGTGCTAGTGGTTTGGCCCCGGGACTAGCGGGATCAGATACGCAGTATGTT. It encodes CASGLAPGLAGSDTQYV.

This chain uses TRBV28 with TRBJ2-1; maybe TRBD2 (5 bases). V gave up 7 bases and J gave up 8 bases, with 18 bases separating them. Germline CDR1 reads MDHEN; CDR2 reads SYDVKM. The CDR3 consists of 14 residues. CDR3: CASKGPQGGDEQFF. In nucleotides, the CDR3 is TGTGCCAGCAAAGGGCCACAAGGAGGCGATGAGCAGTTCTTC.

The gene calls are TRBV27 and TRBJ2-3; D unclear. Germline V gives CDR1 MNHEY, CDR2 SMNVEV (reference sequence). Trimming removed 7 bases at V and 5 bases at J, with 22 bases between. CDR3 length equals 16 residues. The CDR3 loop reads CASKEAVYRVGDTQYF. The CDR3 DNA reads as TGTGCCAGCAAAGAGGCGGTATACCGGGTGGGAGATACGCAGTATTTT.

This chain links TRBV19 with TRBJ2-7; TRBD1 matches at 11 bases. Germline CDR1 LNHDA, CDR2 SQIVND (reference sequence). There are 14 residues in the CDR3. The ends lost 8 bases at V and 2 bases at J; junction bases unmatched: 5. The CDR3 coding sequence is TGTGCCAGTCAGGACAGGGGGCACACCTACGAGCAGTACTTC. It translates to CASQDRGHTYEQYF.

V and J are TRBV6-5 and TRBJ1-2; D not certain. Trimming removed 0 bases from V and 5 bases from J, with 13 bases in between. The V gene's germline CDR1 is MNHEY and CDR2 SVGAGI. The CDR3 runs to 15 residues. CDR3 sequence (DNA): TGTGCCAGCAGTTACTCGAGGGTAGGAAGTTATGGCTACACCTTC. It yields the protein CASSYSRVGSYGYTF.

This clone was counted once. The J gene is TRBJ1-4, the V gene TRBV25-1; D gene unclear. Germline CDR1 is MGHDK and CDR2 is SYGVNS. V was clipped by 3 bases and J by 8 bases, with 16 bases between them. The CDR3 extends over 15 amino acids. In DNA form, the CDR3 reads TGTGCCAGCAGTGAGAAGCCGGGAAGAGGAGAAAAACTGTTTTTT. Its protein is CASSEKPGRGEKLFF.

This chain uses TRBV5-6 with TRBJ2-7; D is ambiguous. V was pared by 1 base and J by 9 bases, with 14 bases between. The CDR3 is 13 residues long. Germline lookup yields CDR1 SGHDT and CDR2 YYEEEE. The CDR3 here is CASSLSAYGGQYF. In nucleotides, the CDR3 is TGTGCCAGCAGCTTGTCAGCGTACGGCGGGCAGTACTTC.

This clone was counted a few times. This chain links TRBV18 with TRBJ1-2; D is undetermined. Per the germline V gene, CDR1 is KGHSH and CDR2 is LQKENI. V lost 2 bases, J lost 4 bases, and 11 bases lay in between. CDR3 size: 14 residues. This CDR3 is CASSPGEGSYGYTF. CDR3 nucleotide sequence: TGTGCCAGCTCACCAGGGGAGGGTAGCTATGGCTACACCTTC.

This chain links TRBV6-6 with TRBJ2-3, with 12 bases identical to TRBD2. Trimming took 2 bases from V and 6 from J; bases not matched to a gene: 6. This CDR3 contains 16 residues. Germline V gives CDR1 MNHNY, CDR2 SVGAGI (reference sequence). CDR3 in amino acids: CASSYLLAGGGDTQYF. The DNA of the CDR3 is TGTGCCAGCAGTTACCTACTAGCGGGGGGAGGGGATACGCAGTATTTT.

The CDR3 loop reads CASSLTGGGYEQYF. For the CDR3, the DNA is TGTGCCAGCAGCTTGACAGGGGGTGGATACGAGCAGTACTTC. The chain links TRBV13 to TRBJ2-7; 9 bases align to TRBD1. Germline assignment: CDR1 PRHDT and CDR2 FYEKMQ (reference sequence). V lost 3 bases to trimming and J lost 4 bases; unmatched junction nucleotides: 4. The CDR3 is made up of 14 amino acids.

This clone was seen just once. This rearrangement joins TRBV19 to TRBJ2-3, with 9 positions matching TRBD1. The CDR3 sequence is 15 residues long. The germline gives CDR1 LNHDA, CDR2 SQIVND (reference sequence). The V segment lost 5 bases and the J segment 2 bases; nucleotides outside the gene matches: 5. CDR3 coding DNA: TGTGCCAGTAGTCAGCGGACAGGGGACACAGATACGCAGTATTTT. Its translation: CASSQRTGDTDTQYF.

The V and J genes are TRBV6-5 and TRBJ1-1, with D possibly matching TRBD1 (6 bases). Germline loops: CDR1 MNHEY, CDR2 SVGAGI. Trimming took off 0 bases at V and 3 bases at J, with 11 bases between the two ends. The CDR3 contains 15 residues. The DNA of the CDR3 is TGTGCCAGCAGTTACTCGGGGGCCTGGGACACTGAAGCTTTCTTT. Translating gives CASSYSGAWDTEAFF.

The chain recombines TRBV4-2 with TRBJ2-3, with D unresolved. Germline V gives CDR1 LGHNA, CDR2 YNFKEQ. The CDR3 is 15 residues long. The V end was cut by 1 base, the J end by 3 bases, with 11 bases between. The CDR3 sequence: CASSQAWSTTDTQYF. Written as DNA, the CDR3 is TGTGCCAGCAGCCAAGCTTGGAGTACGACAGATACGCAGTATTTT.